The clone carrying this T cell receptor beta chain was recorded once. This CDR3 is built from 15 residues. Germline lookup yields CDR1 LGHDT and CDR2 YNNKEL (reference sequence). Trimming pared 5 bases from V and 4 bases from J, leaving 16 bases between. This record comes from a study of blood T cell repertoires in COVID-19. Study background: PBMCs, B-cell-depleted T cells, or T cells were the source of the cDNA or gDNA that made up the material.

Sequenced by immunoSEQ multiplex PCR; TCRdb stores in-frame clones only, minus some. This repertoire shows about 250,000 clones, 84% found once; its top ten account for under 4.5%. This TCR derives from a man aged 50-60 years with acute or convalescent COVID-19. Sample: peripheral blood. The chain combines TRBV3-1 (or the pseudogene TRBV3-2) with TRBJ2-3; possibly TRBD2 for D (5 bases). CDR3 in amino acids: CASSKTPLGADTQYF. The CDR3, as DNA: TGTGCCAGCAGCAAAACTCCGCTCGGGGCAGATACGCAGTATTTT.